This note documents a single T cell receptor beta chain sequence. TCRdb itself ran the reads through MiXCR, one entry per CDR3 protein. Of approximately 490,000 distinct CDR3 sequences in the sample, roughly 12% were seen once. These data belong to a study of T cell repertoires in cytomegalovirus infection. This CDR3 is 15 amino acids long. The V and J ends lost 4 bases and 3 bases, in that order; junction bases with no gene match: 6. CDR1 SGHTA and CDR2 FQGNSA come from the germline V gene. This TCR was recovered from a human donor in good health (CMV status not recorded). Some clones in this sample may be carry-over from other donors' samples. The rearrangement uses TRBV7-2 and TRBJ1-1, with 9 positions matching TRBD1. Sequenced: PBMCs. The CDR3 region is CASSYGTGWDTEAFF. In DNA, the CDR3 is TGTGCCAGCAGCTATGGGACAGGGTGGGACACTGAAGCTTTCTTT.